These 21 T cell receptor beta chains were all obtained from the same sample, sequenced in a study of shared clonotypes between healthy human individuals. Here immunoSEQ multiplex PCR was the method, and the copy in TCRdb shows in-frame clones only, minus some. Of fewer than 2.5 million clones in the sample, 80% to 95% are singletons; the top ten hold roughly 0.36%. Input material: naive CD4+ T cells from PBMCs. Subset of the sample: CD45RA+ positively selected. These TCRs come from a man between 18 and 35 years old in good health. Some clones in this sample may be carry-over from other donors' samples.

About this clone: The same CDR3 also results from other DNA sequences found in this sample. The V gene is TRBV18, the J gene TRBJ1-5; D gene unclear. There are 13 residues in the CDR3. CDR1 and CDR2 from the germline V gene are KGHSH and LQKENI. The V end was cut by 2 bases, the J end by 5 bases, with 7 bases between. The chain's CDR3 is CASSPFTDQPQHF. Written as DNA, the CDR3 is TGTGCCAGCTCACCATTTACCGATCAGCCCCAGCATTTT.

Concerning this clone itself: The same CDR3 also results from other DNA sequences found in this sample. This chain links TRBV2 with TRBJ1-5; TRBD1 is a possible D gene (5 bases). Per the germline V gene, CDR1 is SNHLY and CDR2 is FYNNEI. Trimming took 3 bases from V and 2 from J, leaving 8 bases between them. The CDR3 runs to 14 residues. CDR3 sequence (DNA): TGTGCCAGCAGTGATCGGGGGGGCAATCAGCCCCAGCATTTT. The encoded protein is CASSDRGGNQPQHF.

The gene calls are TRBV7-6 and TRBJ2-5, with D unclear. The germline V and J ends were trimmed by 5 bases and 0 bases, with 7 bases remaining between them. The V gene's germline CDR1 is SGHVS and CDR2 FNYEAQ. The CDR3 is 13 amino acids. The CDR3 spells CASSRLYQETQYF. The CDR3 bases are TGTGCCAGCAGCCGCTTGTACCAAGAGACCCAGTACTTC.

The gene calls are TRBV7-2 and TRBJ2-7; D not certain. The CDR3 is 16 amino acids. Germline loops: CDR1 SGHTA, CDR2 FQGNSA. V was cut by 5 bases and J by 0 bases, with 17 bases left in between. CDR3 nucleotides: TGTGCCAGCAGCCCCCCCAATTGGCGCAGCTCCTACGAGCAGTACTTC. Residues: CASSPPNWRSSYEQYF. The full variable domain, completed using reference TRBV7-2 and TRBJ2-7, is GAGVSQSPSNKVTEKGKDVELRCDPISGHTALYWYRQSLGQGLEFLIYFQGNSAPDKSGLPSDRFSAERTGGSVSTLTIQRTQQEDSAVYLCASSPPNWRSSYEQYFGPGTRLTVT.

The rearrangement links TRBV7-9 to TRBJ2-1, with 10 positions matching TRBD2. The CDR3 is 18 amino acids. CDR1 is SEHNR and CDR2 is FQNEAQ in the germline V gene (reference sequence). Germline trimming cut 4 bases from V and 7 bases from J; bases unmatched to any gene: 16. CDR3 sequence (DNA): TGTGCCAGCAGCTCCCCAACCCCCCTAGCGGGAGTGGGGAATGAGCAGTTCTTC. It is translated as CASSSPTPLAGVGNEQFF.

The chain recombines TRBV5-1 with TRBJ2-1, with a weak D call TRBD1 (6 bases). There are 14 residues in the CDR3. V was clipped by 5 bases and J by 5 bases, with 14 bases between them. The germline V gene encodes CDR1 SGHRS and CDR2 YFSETQ. DNA for the CDR3: TGCGCCAGCAGGGACTGGACAGCAAACAATGAGCAGTTCTTC. This gives the protein CASRDWTANNEQFF. Based on the CDR3 plus reference TRBV5-1 and TRBJ2-1, the full variable domain is KAGVTQTPRYLIKTRGQQVTLSCSPISGHRSVSWYQQTPGQGLQFLFEYFSETQRNKGNFPGRFSGRQFSNSRSEMNVSTLELGDSALYLCASRDWTANNEQFFGPGTRLTVL.

This clone was observed once. The V call is TRBV6-5, the J call TRBJ1-5; D uncertain. This CDR3 spans 14 amino acids. Germline V gene lookup returns CDR1 MNHEY and CDR2 SVGAGI. V shed 0 bases and J shed 7 bases, with 10 bases lying between them. CDR3 nucleotide sequence: TGTGCCAGCAGTTACTCGAGAACCGCACAGCCCCAGCATTTT. The encoded protein is CASSYSRTAQPQHF.

The chain employs TRBV28 and TRBJ1-1; TRBD1 matches 10 bases. CDR1 and CDR2 from the germline V gene are MDHEN and SYDVKM. CDR3 length: 18 residues. The ends lost 5 bases at V and 4 bases at J; junction bases unmatched: 16. DNA of the CDR3: TGTGCCAGCAGTGCGATCCGGGACAGGGGAATGGCTTCCACTGAAGCTTTCTTT. This gives the protein CASSAIRDRGMASTEAFF.

This chain connects TRBV28 to TRBJ1-3; 8 bases fit TRBD1. The CDR3 loop spans 16 amino acids. Losses at the gene ends were 5 bases for V and 0 bases for J; bases not matched to a gene: 6. CDR1 and CDR2 from the germline V gene are MDHEN and SYDVKM. This CDR3 reads CASSPGTGSSGNTIYF. The DNA for the CDR3 is TGTGCCAGCAGTCCCGGGACAGGTTCCTCTGGAAACACCATATATTTT.

This clone is a singleton in its sample. The genes are TRBV7-9 and TRBJ2-1; 14 bases are a match to TRBD2. The CDR3 extends over 16 amino acids. J lost 10 bases, V lost 2 bases, and 7 bases had no gene match. From germline, CDR1 is SEHNR and CDR2 FQNEAQ (reference sequence). In nucleotides, the CDR3 is TGTGCCAGCAGCTTATCTAGACTAGCGGGAGGGCCGGAGCAGTTCTTC. It encodes CASSLSRLAGGPEQFF.

This clone was picked up one time. The chain carries TRBV5-1 and TRBJ2-1; tentatively, D is TRBD2 (5 bases). Trimming pared 4 bases from V and 5 bases from J, leaving 13 bases between. CDR3 length equals 14 residues. The germline CDR1 and CDR2 sequences are SGHRS and YFSETQ. This CDR3 reads CASSPILGNNEQFF. The CDR3 bases are TGCGCCAGCAGCCCAATACTAGGTAACAATGAGCAGTTCTTC.

This clone was observed once. This chain joins TRBV6-1 and TRBJ1-1; TRBD1 is a possible D gene (6 bases). Deletions cut 1 base from V and 0 bases from J, with 18 bases between. Germline V gene sequence: CDR1 MNHNS, CDR2 SASEGT. The CDR3 totals 18 residues. The CDR3 here is CASSEGGWRGALNTEAFF. The CDR3 DNA reads TGTGCCAGCAGTGAAGGAGGATGGCGGGGGGCATTGAACACTGAAGCTTTCTTT.

The chain links TRBV7-3 to TRBJ2-7; 9 bases fit TRBD2. The CDR3 totals 14 residues. From germline, CDR1 is SGHTA and CDR2 FQGTGA. The V segment lost 1 base and the J segment 5 bases; nucleotides outside the gene matches: 3. The CDR3 region is CASSLRGGRDEQYF. In nucleotides, the CDR3 is TGTGCCAGCAGCTTAAGGGGCGGGAGGGACGAGCAGTACTTC. Combining the CDR3 with reference TRBV7-3 and TRBJ2-7 gives the whole variable domain GAGVSQTPSNKVTEKGKYVELRCDPISGHTALYWYRQSLGQGPEFLIYFQGTGAADDSGLPNDRFFAVRPEGSVSTLKIQRTERGDSAVYLCASSLRGGRDEQYFGPGTRLTVT.

This sequence joins TRBV10-3 and TRBJ1-6; 8 positions agree with TRBD1. The junction had 7 bases not matched to a gene; V was cut back by 6 bases and J by 9 bases. CDR3 length equals 14 residues. The V gene's germline CDR1 is ENHRY and CDR2 SYGVKD. CDR3 sequence: CAIRLDRGPSPLHF. The CDR3 DNA reads as TGTGCCATCAGATTAGACAGGGGTCCTTCACCCCTCCACTTT.

The genes are TRBV5-1 and TRBJ1-4; D is perhaps TRBD1 (6 bases). Germline V gene sequence: CDR1 SGHRS, CDR2 YFSETQ. V was shortened by 4 bases and J by 8 bases, with 12 bases between the two germline ends. This CDR3 has 13 residues. The CDR3 coding sequence is TGCGCCAGCAGCAGGGGGGTAGAAGAAAAACTGTTTTTT. Its protein product is CASSRGVEEKLFF.

The V and J genes are TRBV5-4 and TRBJ1-1; no clear D gene. The CDR3 is 15 residues long. Trimming pared 1 base from V and 3 bases from J, leaving 13 bases between. Germline CDR1 SGHNT, CDR2 YYREEE (reference sequence). The CDR3 spells CASSLNRPQDTEAFF. The CDR3, as DNA: TGTGCCAGCAGCTTGAACCGACCTCAGGACACTGAAGCTTTCTTT.

The chain is built from TRBV11-3 and TRBJ2-7; 7 bases are a match to TRBD2. From germline, CDR1 is SGHNT and CDR2 YENEEA. The CDR3 runs 14 residues. Trimming at V came to 1 base and at J to 5 bases, leaving 5 bases not matched to a gene. The CDR3 protein is CASSLAAGRDEQYF. CDR3 in DNA: TGTGCCAGCAGCTTAGCAGCGGGAAGAGACGAGCAGTACTTC.

The chain employs TRBV7-2 and TRBJ2-7; D not certain. Germline CDR1 reads SGHTA; CDR2 reads FQGNSA. CDR3 length: 14 residues. Between the trimmed V and J ends, which lost 5 bases and 0 bases, there was a span of 11 bases. The CDR3 DNA follows: TGTGCCAGCAGCCCGAGCGTGAACTCCTACGAGCAGTACTTC. Its protein product is CASSPSVNSYEQYF.

With respect to this clone: Other nucleotide sequences in the sample specify the same CDR3. This chain uses TRBV19 with TRBJ1-5; D is unresolved. Looked up from germline, CDR1 is LNHDA and CDR2 is SQIVND (reference sequence). CDR3 size: 13 residues. Trimming pared 4 bases from V and 0 bases from J, leaving 4 bases between. The DNA for the CDR3 is TGTGCCAGTAGTAAAGGTAGCAATCAGCCCCAGCATTTT. Amino acids: CASSKGSNQPQHF.

V and J are TRBV15 and TRBJ2-7, with a tentative D call TRBD2 (6 bases). CDR1 LNHNV and CDR2 YYDKDF come from the germline V gene (reference sequence). Trimming took 2 bases from V and 6 from J, leaving 20 bases between them. This CDR3 comprises 16 residues. The CDR3 sequence: CATSRQQIAAVSEQYF. The DNA for the CDR3 is TGTGCCACCAGCAGACAACAAATAGCGGCCGTCAGCGAGCAGTACTTC.

This clone was observed a single time. The chain has TRBV7-2 and TRBJ2-5, with TRBD2 as a possible D gene (7 bases). CDR3 length: 14 amino acids. Germline CDR1 SGHTA, CDR2 FQGNSA. Trimming cost V 1 base and J 5 bases, with 11 bases left between them. The CDR3 nucleotides read TGTGCCAGCAGCTTAGAGGCGGGGGCGGAGACCCAGTACTTC. As protein: CASSLEAGAETQYF.